This TCR beta chain originates from a study of PD-L1 blockade in urothelial cancer. The wider study: Blood samples contained a median around 130,000 T cells.

Stated time point: peripheral blood 6 weeks after treatment start. Each PCR contained spiked-in synthetic TCR analog templates. The assay was immunoSEQ multiplex PCR, and TCRdb's table has in-frame clones only and misses some. Of about 90,000 clones detected, 70% to 90% appear once; the ten largest clones hold around 8%. There are 14 residues in the CDR3. Germline CDR1 LNHDA, CDR2 SQIVND (reference sequence). The ends were cut back, 0 bases at V and 5 bases at J, with 8 bases in the middle. The sequence was collected from a man aged 65-85 years with urothelial cancer. The material sequenced was PBMCs, taken around atezolizumab (anti-PD-L1) treatment. The gene calls are TRBV19 and TRBJ1-5; D is uncertain. DNA for the CDR3: TGTGCCAGTAGTATAGACGGGAATTATCAGCCCCAGCATTTT. Translating gives CASSIDGNYQPQHF. Full variable domain (outside the CDR3, taken from reference TRBV19 and TRBJ1-5): DGGITQSPKYLFRKEGQNVTLSCEQNLNHDAMYWYRQDPGQGLRLIYYSQIVNDFQKGDIAEGYSVSREKKESFPLTVTSAQKNPTAFYLCASSIDGNYQPQHFGDGTRLSIL.